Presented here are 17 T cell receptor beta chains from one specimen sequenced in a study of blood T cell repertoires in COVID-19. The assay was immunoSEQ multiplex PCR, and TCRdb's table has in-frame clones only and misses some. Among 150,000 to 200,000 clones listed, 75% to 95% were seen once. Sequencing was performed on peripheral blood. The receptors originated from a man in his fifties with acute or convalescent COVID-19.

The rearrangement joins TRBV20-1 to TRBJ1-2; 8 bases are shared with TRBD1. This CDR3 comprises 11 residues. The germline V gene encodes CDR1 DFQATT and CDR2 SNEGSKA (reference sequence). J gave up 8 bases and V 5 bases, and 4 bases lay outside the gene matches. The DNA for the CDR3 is TGCAGTGCTTCAGGGGGCTGGGGCTACACCTTC. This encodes CSASGGWGYTF.

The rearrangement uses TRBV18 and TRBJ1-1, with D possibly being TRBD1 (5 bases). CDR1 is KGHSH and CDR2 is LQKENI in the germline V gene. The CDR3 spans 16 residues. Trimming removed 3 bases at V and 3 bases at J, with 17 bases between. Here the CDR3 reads CASSPSWGSKYTEAFF. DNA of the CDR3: TGTGCCAGCTCACCCTCCTGGGGCAGCAAGTACACTGAAGCTTTCTTT.

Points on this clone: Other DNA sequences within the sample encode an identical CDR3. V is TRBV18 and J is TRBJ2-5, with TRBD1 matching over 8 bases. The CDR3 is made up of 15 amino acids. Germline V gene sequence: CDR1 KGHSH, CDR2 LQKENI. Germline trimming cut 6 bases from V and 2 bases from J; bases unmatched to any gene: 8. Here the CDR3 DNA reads TGTGCCAGCTCGCCCAACAGGGGGAGACAAGAGACCCAGTACTTC. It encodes CASSPNRGRQETQYF.

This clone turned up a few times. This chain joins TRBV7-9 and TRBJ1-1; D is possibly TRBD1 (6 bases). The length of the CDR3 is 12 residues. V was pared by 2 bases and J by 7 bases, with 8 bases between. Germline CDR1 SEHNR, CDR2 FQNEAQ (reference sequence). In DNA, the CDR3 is TGTGCCAGCAGCTTAAGGACAGTTGAAGCTTTCTTT. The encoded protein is CASSLRTVEAFF.

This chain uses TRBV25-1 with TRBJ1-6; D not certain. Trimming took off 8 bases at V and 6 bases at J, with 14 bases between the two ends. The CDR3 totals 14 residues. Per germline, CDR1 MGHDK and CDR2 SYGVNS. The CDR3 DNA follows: TGTGCCAGCGGAACACCTTCGGGTAATTCACCCCTCCACTTT. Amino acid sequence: CASGTPSGNSPLHF. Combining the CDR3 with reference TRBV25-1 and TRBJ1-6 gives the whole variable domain EADIYQTPRYLVIGTGKKITLECSQTMGHDKMYWYQQDPGMELHLIHYSYGVNSTEKGDLSSESTVSRIRTEHFPLTLESARPSHTSQYLCASGTPSGNSPLHFGNGTRLTVT.

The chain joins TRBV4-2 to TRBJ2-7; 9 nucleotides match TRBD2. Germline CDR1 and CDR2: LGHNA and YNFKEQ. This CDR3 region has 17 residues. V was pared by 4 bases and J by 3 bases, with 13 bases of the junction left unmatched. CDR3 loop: CASSPLDGGRADYEQYF. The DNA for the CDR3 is TGTGCCAGCAGCCCCCTCGACGGCGGGAGGGCAGACTACGAGCAGTACTTC.

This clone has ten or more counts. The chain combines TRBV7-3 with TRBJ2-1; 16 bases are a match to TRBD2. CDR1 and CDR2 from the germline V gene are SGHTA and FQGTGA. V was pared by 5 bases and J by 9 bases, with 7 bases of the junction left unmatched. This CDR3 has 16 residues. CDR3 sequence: CASSTGLAGGAGEQFF. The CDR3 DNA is TGTGCCAGCAGCACGGGACTAGCGGGAGGGGCGGGTGAGCAGTTCTTC.

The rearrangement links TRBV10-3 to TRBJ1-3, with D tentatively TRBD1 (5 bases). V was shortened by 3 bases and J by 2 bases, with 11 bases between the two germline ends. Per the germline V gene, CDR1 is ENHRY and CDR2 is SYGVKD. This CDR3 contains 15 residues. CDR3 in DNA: TGTGCCATCAGTGATACGCGGGGGACTGGAAACACCATATATTTT. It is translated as CAISDTRGTGNTIYF.

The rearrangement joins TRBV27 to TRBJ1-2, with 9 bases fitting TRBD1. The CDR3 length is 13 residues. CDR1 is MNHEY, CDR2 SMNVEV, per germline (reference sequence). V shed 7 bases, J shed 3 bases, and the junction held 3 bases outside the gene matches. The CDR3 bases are TGTGCCAGCAAGGGGACAGGGCACTATGGCTACACCTTC. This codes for CASKGTGHYGYTF.

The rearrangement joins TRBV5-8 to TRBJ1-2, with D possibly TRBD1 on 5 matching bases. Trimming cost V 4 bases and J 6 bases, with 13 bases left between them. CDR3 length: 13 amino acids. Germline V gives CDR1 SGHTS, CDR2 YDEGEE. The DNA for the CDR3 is TGTGCCAGCAGCCTTGGAGGGGCTAATGGCTACACCTTC. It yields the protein CASSLGGANGYTF.

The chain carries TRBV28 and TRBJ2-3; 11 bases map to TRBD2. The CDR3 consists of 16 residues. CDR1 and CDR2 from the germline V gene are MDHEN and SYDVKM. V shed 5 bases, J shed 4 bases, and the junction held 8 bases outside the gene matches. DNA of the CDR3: TGTGCCAGCAGTACCCTACTAGCGGGAGTGGCAGATACGCAGTATTTT. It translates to CASSTLLAGVADTQYF.

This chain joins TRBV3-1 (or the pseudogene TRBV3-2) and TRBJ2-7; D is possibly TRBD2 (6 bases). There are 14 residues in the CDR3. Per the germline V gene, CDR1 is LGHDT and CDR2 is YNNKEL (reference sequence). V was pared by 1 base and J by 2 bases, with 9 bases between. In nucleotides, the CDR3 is TGTGCCAGCAGCCAAGGACTAGGTACCTACGAGCAGTACTTC. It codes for CASSQGLGTYEQYF.

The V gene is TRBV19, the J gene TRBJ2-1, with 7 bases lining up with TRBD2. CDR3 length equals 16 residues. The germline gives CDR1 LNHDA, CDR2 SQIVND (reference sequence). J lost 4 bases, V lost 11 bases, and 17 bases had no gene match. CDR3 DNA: TGTGCCTCCTCAGGGACTACTCAGCGATGGTACAATGAGCAGTTCTTC. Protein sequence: CASSGTTQRWYNEQFF.

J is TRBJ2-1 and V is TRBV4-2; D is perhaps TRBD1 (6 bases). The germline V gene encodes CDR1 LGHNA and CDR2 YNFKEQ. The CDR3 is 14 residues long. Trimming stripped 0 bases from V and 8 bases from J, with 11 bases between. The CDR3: CASSQDLKGDEQFF. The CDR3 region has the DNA TGTGCCAGCAGCCAAGATTTGAAGGGGGATGAGCAGTTCTTC.

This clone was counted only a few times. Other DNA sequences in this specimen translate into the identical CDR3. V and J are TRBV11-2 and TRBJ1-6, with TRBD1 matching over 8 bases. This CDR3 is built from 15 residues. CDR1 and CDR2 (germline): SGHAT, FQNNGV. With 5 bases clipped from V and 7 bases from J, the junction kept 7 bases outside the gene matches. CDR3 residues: CASSLTGESNSPLHF. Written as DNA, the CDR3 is TGTGCCAGCAGCCTGACAGGGGAGAGCAATTCACCCCTCCACTTT.

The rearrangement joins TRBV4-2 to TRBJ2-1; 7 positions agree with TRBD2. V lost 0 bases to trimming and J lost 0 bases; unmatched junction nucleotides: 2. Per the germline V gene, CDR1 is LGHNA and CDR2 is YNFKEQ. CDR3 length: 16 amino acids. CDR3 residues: CASSQEGGSSYNEQFF. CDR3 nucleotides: TGTGCCAGCAGCCAAGAGGGGGGGAGCTCCTACAATGAGCAGTTCTTC.

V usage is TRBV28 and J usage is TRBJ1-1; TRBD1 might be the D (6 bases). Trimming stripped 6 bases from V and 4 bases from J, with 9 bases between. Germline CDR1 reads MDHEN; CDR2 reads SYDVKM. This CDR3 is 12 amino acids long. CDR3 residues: CASSGQPTEAFF. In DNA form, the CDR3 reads TGTGCCAGCAGCGGACAGCCCACTGAAGCTTTCTTT. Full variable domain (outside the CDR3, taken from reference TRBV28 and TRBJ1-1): DVKVTQSSRYLVKRTGEKVFLECVQDMDHENMFWYRQDPGLGLRLIYFSYDVKMKEKGDIPEGYSVSREKKERFSLILESASTNQTSMYLCASSGQPTEAFFGQGTRLTVV.